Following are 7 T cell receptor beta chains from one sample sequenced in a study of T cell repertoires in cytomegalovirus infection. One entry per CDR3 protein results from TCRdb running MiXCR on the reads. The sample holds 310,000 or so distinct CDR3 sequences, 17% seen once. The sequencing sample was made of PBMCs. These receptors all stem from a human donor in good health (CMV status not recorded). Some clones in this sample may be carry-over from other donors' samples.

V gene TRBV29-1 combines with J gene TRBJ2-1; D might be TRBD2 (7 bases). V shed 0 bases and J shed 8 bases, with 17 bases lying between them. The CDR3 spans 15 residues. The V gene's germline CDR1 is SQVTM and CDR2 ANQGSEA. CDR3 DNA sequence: TGCAGCGTTGAAGATTGGGGGGGCAGTGCCTATGAGCAGTTCTTC. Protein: CSVEDWGGSAYEQFF.

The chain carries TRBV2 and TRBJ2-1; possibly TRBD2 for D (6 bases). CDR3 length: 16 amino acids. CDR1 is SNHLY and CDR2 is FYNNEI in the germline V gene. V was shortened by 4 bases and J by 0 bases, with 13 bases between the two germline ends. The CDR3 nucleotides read TGTGCCAGCAGTGGAGGAGGGGCCAGCTCCTACAATGAGCAGTTCTTC. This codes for CASSGGGASSYNEQFF.

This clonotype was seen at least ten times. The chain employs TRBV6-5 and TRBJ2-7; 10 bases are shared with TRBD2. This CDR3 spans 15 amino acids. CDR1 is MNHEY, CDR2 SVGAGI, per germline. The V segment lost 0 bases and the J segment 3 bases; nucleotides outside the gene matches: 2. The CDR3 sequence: CASSYSSSGGYEQYF. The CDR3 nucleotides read TGTGCCAGCAGTTACTCCTCTAGCGGGGGCTACGAGCAGTACTTC.

The CDR3 is CASSLRTFEQFF. The CDR3 nucleotides are TGTGCCAGCAGTTTAAGAACTTTTGAGCAGTTCTTC. This chain joins TRBV28 and TRBJ2-1; D remains unclear. The CDR3 spans 12 residues. Trimming shortened V by 2 bases and J by 9 bases, and 8 bases separated the two germline ends. Germline V gene data show CDR1 as MDHEN and CDR2 as SYDVKM.

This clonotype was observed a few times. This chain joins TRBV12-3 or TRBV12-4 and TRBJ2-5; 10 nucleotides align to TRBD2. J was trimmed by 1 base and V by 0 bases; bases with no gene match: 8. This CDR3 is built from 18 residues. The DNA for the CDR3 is TGTGCCAGCAGTTTAGCTCCCCGACTAGCGGGTTTCCAAGAGACCCAGTACTTC. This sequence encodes CASSLAPRLAGFQETQYF.

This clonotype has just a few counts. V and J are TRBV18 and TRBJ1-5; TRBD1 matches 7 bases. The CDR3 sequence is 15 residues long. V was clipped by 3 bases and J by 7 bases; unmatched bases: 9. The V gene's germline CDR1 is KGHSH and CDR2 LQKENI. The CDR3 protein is CASSPATGPGQPQHF. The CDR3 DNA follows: TGTGCCAGCTCACCGGCGACAGGGCCTGGCCAGCCCCAGCATTTT.

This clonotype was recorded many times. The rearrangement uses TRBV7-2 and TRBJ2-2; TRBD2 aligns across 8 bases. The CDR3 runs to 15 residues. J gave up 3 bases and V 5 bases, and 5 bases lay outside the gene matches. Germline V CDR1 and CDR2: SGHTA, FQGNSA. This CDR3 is CASSPRGGDTGELFF. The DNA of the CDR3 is TGTGCCAGCAGCCCACGGGGGGGGGACACCGGGGAGCTGTTTTTT.